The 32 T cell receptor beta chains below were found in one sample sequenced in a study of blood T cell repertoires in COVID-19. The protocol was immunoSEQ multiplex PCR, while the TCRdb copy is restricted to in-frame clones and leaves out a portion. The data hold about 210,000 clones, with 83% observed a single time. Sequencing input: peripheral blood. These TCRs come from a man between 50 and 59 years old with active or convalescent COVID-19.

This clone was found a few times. The CDR3 reads CASSFQSGNEQFF. The CDR3, as DNA: TGCGCCAGCAGCTTTCAGTCTGGTAATGAGCAGTTCTTC. The chain is built from TRBV5-1 and TRBJ2-1; D is ambiguous. The ends were cut back, 2 bases at V and 7 bases at J, with 10 bases in the middle. The CDR3 spans 13 residues. Germline CDR1 and CDR2: SGHRS and YFSETQ. The variable domain in full, with the rest retrieved from reference TRBV5-1 and TRBJ2-1, is KAGVTQTPRYLIKTRGQQVTLSCSPISGHRSVSWYQQTPGQGLQFLFEYFSETQRNKGNFPGRFSGRQFSNSRSEMNVSTLELGDSALYLCASSFQSGNEQFFGPGTRLTVL.

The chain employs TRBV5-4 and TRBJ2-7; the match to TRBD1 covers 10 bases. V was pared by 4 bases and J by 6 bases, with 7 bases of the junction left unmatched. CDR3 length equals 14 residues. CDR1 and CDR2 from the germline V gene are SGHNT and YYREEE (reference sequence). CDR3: CASSLDRGSSEQYF. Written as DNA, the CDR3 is TGTGCCAGCAGCCTGGACAGGGGGTCGTCCGAGCAGTACTTC.

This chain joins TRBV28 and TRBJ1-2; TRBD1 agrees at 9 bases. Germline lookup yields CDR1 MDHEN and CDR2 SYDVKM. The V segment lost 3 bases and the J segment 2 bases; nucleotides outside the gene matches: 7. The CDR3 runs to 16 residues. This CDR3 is CASSFPPGTGNYGYTF. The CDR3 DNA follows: TGTGCCAGCAGTTTCCCACCCGGGACAGGGAACTATGGCTACACCTTC.

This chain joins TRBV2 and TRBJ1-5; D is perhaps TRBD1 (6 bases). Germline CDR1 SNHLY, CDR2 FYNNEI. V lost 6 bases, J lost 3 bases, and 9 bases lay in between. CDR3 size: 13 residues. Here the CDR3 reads CASSRDNNQPQHF. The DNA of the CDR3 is TGTGCCAGCAGCCGGGACAACAATCAGCCCCAGCATTTT. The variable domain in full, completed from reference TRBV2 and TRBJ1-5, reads EPEVTQTPSHQVTQMGQEVILRCVPISNHLYFYWYRQILGQKVEFLVSFYNNEISEKSEIFDDQFSVERPDGSNFTLKIRSTKLEDSAMYFCASSRDNNQPQHFGDGTRLSIL.

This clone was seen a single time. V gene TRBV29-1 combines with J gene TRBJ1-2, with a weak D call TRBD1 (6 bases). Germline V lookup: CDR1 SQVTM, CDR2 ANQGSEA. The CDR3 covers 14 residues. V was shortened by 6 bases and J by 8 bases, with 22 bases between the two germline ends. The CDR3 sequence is CSVDSGRGSEGYTF. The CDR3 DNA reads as TGCAGCGTAGACTCGGGCAGGGGATCGGAGGGCTACACCTTC.

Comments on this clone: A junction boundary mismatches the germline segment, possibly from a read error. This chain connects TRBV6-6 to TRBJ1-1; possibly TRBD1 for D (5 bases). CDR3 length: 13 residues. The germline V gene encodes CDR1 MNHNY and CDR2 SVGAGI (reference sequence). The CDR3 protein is CTSTLRVNTEAFF. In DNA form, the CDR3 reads TGTACCAGCACACTCAGGGTGAACACTGAAGCTTTCTTT.

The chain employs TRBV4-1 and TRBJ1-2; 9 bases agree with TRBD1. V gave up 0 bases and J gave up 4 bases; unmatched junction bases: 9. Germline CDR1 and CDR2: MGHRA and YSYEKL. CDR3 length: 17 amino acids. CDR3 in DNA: TGCGCCAGCAGCCAAGATAAAGCGGGGACAGGGTTCTATGGCTACACCTTC. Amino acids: CASSQDKAGTGFYGYTF.

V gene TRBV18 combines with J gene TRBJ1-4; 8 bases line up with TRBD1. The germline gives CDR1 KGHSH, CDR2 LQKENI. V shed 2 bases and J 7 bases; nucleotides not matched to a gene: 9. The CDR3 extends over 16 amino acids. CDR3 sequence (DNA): TGTGCCAGCTCACCAACAAACAGGGGGAACGGTGAAAAACTGTTTTTT. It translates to CASSPTNRGNGEKLFF.

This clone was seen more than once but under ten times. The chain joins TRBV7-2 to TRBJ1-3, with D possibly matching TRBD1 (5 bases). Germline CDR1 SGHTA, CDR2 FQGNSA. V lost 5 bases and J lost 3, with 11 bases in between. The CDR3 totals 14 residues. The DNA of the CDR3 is TGTGCCAGCAGCGCTCAGGGCAGTGGAAACACCATATATTTT. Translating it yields CASSAQGSGNTIYF. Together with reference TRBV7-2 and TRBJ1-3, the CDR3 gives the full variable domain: GAGVSQSPSNKVTEKGKDVELRCDPISGHTALYWYRQSLGQGLEFLIYFQGNSAPDKSGLPSDRFSAERTGGSVSTLTIQRTQQEDSAVYLCASSAQGSGNTIYFGEGSWLTVV.

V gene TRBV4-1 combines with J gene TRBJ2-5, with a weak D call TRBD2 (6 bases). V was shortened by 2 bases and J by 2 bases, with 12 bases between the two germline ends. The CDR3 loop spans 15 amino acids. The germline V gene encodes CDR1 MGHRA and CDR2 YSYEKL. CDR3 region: CASSQRRGLQETQYF. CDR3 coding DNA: TGCGCCAGCAGCCAAAGGCGGGGTTTGCAAGAGACCCAGTACTTC.

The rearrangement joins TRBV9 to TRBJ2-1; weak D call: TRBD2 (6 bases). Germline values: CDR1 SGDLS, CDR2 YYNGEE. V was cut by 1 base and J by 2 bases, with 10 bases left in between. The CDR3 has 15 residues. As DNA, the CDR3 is TGTGCCAGCAGCGTATCGGGAGACCCCTACAATGAGCAGTTCTTC. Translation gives CASSVSGDPYNEQFF.

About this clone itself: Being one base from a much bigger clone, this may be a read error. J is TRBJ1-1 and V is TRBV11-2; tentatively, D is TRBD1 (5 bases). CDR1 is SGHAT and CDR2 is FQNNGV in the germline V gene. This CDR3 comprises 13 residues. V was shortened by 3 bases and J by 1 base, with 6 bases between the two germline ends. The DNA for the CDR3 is TGTGCCAGCAGCTTTGACAGGAACACTGAAGCTTTCTTT. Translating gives CASSFDRNTEAFF.

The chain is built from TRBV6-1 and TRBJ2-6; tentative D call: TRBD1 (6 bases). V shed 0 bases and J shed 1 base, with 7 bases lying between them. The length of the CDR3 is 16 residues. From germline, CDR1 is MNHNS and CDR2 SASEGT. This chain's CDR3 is CASSEARGSGANVLTF. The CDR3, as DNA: TGTGCCAGCAGTGAAGCCAGGGGATCTGGGGCCAACGTCCTGACTTTC.

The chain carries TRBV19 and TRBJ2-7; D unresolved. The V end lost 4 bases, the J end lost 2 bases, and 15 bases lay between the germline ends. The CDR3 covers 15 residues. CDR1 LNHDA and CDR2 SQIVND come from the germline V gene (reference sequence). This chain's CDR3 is CASSTTLVATYEQYF. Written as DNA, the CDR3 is TGTGCCAGTAGTACAACACTCGTAGCTACCTACGAGCAGTACTTC.

The CDR3 loop is CASSQDPTGTEAFF. The CDR3 DNA follows: TGCGCCAGCAGCCAAGATCCGACGGGCACTGAAGCTTTCTTT. This chain links TRBV4-3 with TRBJ1-1; no reliable D call. This CDR3 comprises 14 residues. The V end lost 0 bases, the J end lost 4 bases, and 9 bases lay between the germline ends. CDR1 and CDR2 from the germline V gene are LGHNA and YSLEER.

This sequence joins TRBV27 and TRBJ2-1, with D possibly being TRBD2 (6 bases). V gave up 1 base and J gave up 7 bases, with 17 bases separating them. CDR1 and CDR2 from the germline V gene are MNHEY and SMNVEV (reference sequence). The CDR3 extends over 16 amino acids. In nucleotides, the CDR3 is TGTGCCAGCAGTTTATTCCCCACCGGGAGAAAAAATGAGCAGTTCTTC. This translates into CASSLFPTGRKNEQFF.

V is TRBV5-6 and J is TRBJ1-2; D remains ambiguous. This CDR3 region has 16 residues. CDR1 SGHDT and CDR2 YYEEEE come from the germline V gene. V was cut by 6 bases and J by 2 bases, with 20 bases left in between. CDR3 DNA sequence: TGTGCCAGCACCGAGTCAGGTCTGGGCTGGAACTATGGCTACACCTTC. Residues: CASTESGLGWNYGYTF. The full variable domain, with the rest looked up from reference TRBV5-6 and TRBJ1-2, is DAGVTQSPTHLIKTRGQQVTLRCSPKSGHDTVSWYQQALGQGPQFIFQYYEEEERQRGNFPDRFSGHQFPNYSSELNVNALLLGDSALYLCASTESGLGWNYGYTFGSGTRLTVV.

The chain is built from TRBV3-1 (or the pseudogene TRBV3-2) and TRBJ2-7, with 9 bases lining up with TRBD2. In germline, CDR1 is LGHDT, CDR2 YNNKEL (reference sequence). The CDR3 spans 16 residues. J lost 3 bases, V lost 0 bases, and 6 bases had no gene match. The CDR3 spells CASSQDRASGIYEQYF. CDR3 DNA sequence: TGTGCCAGCAGCCAAGATCGGGCTAGCGGGATCTACGAGCAGTACTTC.

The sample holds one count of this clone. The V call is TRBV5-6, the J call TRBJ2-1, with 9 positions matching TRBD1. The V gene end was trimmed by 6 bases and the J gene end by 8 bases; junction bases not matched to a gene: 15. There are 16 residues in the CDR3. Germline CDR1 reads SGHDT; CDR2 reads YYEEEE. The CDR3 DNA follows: TGTGCCAGCACCAATATACGCCGGGACAGGGTAGATGAGCAGTTCTTC. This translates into CASTNIRRDRVDEQFF.

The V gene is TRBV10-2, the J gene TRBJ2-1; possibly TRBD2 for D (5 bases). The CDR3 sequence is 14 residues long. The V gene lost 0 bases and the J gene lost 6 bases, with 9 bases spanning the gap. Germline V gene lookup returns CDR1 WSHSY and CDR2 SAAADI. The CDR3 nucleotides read TGCGCCAGCAGTGAGTCGAGGGCAGGCAATGAGCAGTTCTTC. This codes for CASSESRAGNEQFF.

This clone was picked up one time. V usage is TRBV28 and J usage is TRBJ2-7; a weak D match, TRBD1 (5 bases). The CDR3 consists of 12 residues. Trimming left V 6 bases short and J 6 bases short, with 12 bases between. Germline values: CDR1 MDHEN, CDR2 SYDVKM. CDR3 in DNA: TGTGCCAGCAGAGTCAGCCAGGGCGAGCAGTACTTC. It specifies CASRVSQGEQYF.

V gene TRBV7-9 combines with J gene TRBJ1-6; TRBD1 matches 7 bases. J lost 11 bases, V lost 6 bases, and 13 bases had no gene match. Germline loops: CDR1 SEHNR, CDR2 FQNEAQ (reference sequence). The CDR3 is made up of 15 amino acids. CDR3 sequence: CASRGGTEPSAPLHF. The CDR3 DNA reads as TGTGCCAGCAGAGGGGGGACAGAACCTTCGGCACCCCTCCACTTT. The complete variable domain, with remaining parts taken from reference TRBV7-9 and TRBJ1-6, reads DTGVSQNPRHKITKRGQNVTFRCDPISEHNRLYWYRQTLGQGPEFLTYFQNEAQLEKSRLLSDRFSAERPKGSFSTLEIQRTEQGDSAMYLCASRGGTEPSAPLHFGNGTRLTVT.

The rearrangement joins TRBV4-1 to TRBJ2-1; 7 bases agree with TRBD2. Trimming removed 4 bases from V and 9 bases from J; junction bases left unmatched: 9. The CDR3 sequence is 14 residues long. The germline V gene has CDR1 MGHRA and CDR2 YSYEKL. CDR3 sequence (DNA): TGCGCCAGCAGCCCCCGGGACTATGAGAGTGAGCAGTTCTTC. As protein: CASSPRDYESEQFF.

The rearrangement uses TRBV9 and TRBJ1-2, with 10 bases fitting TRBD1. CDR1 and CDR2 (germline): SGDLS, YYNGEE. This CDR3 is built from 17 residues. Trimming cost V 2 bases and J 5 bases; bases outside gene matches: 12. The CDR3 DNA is TGTGCCAGCAGCGTCAATGACAGGGGGCCCCCTTCATATGGCTACACCTTC. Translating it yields CASSVNDRGPPSYGYTF.

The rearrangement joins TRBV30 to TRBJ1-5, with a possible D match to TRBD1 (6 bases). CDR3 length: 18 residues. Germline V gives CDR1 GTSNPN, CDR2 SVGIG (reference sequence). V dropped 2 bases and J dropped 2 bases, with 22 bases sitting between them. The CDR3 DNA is TGTGCCTGGAGTCGGGACATCCCGATAGTGGATGGCAATCAGCCCCAGCATTTT. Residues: CAWSRDIPIVDGNQPQHF.

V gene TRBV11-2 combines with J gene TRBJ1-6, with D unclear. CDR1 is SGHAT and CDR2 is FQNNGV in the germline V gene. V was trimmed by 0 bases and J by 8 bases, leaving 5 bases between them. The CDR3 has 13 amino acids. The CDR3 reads CASSLDVDSPLHF. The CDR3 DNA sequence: TGTGCCAGCAGCTTAGATGTCGATTCACCCCTCCACTTT.

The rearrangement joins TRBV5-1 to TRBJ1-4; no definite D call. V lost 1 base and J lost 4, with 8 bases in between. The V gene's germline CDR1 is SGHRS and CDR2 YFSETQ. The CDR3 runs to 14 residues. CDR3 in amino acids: CASSLWSLNEKLFF. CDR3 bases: TGCGCCAGCAGCTTGTGGAGCCTTAATGAAAAACTGTTTTTT.

CDR3 in DNA: TGTGCCAGCAGTCCCAGCGGGAGGGCCTCGCAGTTCTTC. Protein sequence: CASSPSGRASQFF. This chain connects TRBV6-2 or TRBV6-3 to TRBJ2-1; 10 bases fit TRBD2. V trimming: 5 bases; J trimming: 12 bases; junction bases outside the gene matches: 7. Germline CDR1 is MNHEY and CDR2 is SVGEGT. The CDR3 covers 13 residues.

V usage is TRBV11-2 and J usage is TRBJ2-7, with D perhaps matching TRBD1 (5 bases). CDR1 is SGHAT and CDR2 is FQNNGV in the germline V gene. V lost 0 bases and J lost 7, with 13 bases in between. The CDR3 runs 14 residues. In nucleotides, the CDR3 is TGTGCCAGCAGCTTAGAGATCAGGGCGGAGGAGCAGTACTTC. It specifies CASSLEIRAEEQYF.

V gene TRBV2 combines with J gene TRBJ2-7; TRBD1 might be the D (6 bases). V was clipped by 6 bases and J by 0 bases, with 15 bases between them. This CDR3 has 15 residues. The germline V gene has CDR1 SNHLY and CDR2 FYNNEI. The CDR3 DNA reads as TGTGCCAGCAGACAGGGACCGAAGAGCTCCTACGAGCAGTACTTC. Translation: CASRQGPKSSYEQYF.

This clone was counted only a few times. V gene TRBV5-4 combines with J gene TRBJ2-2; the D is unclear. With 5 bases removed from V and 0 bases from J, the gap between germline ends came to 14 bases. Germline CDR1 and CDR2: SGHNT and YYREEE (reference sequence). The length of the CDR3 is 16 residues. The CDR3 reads CASSSITDANTGELFF. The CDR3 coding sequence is TGTGCCAGCAGTTCTATTACAGATGCGAACACCGGGGAGCTGTTTTTT.

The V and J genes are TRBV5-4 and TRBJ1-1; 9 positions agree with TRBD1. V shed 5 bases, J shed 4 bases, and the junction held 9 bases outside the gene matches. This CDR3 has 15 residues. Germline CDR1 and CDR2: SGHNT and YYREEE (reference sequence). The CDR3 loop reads CASRPGQGATTEAFF. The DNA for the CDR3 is TGTGCCAGCAGGCCGGGACAGGGAGCAACCACTGAAGCTTTCTTT.